A single sample gave rise to the 8 T cell receptor beta chains below, sequenced in a study of cytomegalovirus exposure and HLA in healthy donors. PCR used 60 Vbeta primers and 13 Jbeta primers. The table came from immunoSEQ multiplex PCR; TCRdb's copy has only in-frame clones and leaves some out. The sample has about 110,000 clones; around 73% are singletons. Sequenced material: PBMCs. These receptors all stem from a man aged 40-55 years in good health and CMV-seronegative.

DNA of the CDR3: TGTGCCAGCAGCCCCACGGGGGGCAGGTCAACCTACGAGCAGTACTTC. Translation: CASSPTGGRSTYEQYF. The chain links TRBV7-9 to TRBJ2-7; tentatively, D is TRBD2 (7 bases). CDR3 length: 16 amino acids. Germline assignment: CDR1 SEHNR and CDR2 FQNEAQ (reference sequence). Trimming pared 5 bases from V and 2 bases from J, leaving 19 bases between.

The J gene is TRBJ2-5, the V gene TRBV5-4; TRBD1 might be the D (6 bases). Trimming pared 0 bases from V and 0 bases from J, leaving 9 bases between. Per the germline V gene, CDR1 is SGHNT and CDR2 is YYREEE (reference sequence). The length of the CDR3 is 15 residues. DNA for the CDR3: TGTGCCAGCAGCTTGGACAGGGAGTACCAAGAGACCCAGTACTTC. Translation: CASSLDREYQETQYF.

A few counts support this clone. The chain joins TRBV12-5 to TRBJ1-1, with TRBD1 identical over 7 bases. The CDR3 sequence is 12 residues long. Trimming cost V 4 bases and J 4 bases; bases outside gene matches: 0. The germline CDR1 and CDR2 sequences are LGHNT and FRNRAP. The CDR3 protein is CASGSGGTEAFF. CDR3 sequence (DNA): TGTGCTAGTGGTTCAGGGGGCACTGAAGCTTTCTTT.

This chain's CDR3 is CASSPRGRYGYTF. In DNA form, the CDR3 reads TGTGCCAGCAGCCCCAGGGGACGGTATGGCTACACCTTC. The J gene is TRBJ1-2, the V gene TRBV9, with a possible D match to TRBD1 (6 bases). The CDR3 loop spans 13 amino acids. Trimming cost V 4 bases and J 5 bases, with 12 bases left between them. Germline CDR1 SGDLS, CDR2 YYNGEE.

The chain couples TRBV15 to TRBJ2-5; tentative D call: TRBD1 (5 bases). The V and J ends lost 0 bases and 4 bases respectively, with 12 bases between them. The germline gives CDR1 LNHNV, CDR2 YYDKDF (reference sequence). This CDR3 is 15 amino acids long. The CDR3 loop reads CATSRDGRVGETQYF. DNA of the CDR3: TGTGCCACCAGCAGAGATGGCAGGGTAGGAGAGACCCAGTACTTC.

This clone showed up just once. The chain joins TRBV13 to TRBJ2-7, with TRBD1 as a possible D gene (6 bases). The CDR3 has 13 residues. Germline V CDR1 and CDR2: PRHDT, FYEKMQ (reference sequence). V was trimmed by 5 bases and J by 6 bases, leaving 14 bases between them. CDR3 amino acids: CASSPPQGPEQYF. The CDR3 nucleotides read TGTGCCAGCAGCCCCCCTCAGGGGCCCGAGCAGTACTTC.

The CDR3 region has the DNA TGTGCCAGTAGTATCGCAGCGGGGGGTAGAGATACGCAGTATTTT. Its protein is CASSIAAGGRDTQYF. This chain connects TRBV19 to TRBJ2-3; 9 bases are a match to TRBD2. Germline CDR1 and CDR2: LNHDA and SQIVND (reference sequence). The CDR3 loop spans 15 amino acids. J gave up 5 bases and V 3 bases, and 6 bases lay outside the gene matches.

V is TRBV6-5 and J is TRBJ1-1, with a weak D call TRBD1 (5 bases). There are 14 residues in the CDR3. Germline V gives CDR1 MNHEY, CDR2 SVGAGI. Trimming took off 1 base at V and 1 base at J, with 7 bases between the two ends. As DNA, the CDR3 is TGTGCCAGCAGTTACTACGGGGGGAACACTGAAGCTTTCTTT. Translated: CASSYYGGNTEAFF.